This entry concerns a single T cell receptor (beta chain). Antigen: not known. V shed 0 bases and J 9 bases; nucleotides not matched to a gene: 11. Germline CDR1 MGHRA, CDR2 YSYEKL. CDR3 length equals 17 residues. The data belong to a study of post-analysis software for immune sequencing data. Broader study findings: Multiple sclerosis patients showed significantly lower normalized Chao1 diversity than controls did. Controls had lower frequencies than patients of five or six TRBV segments, which included TRBV5-6, TRBV5-1 and TRBV20-1. Strong co-clustering by F measure linked samples that shared a preparation batch.

Unique molecular identifiers were carried by the TCR beta cDNA libraries. A population of roughly 0.9 to 11 million T cells gave rise to about half a million cDNA molecules. Using its own MiXCR run on the PCR reads, TCRdb lists one record per CDR3 protein. In the table there are approximately 440,000 distinct CDR3 sequences, roughly 46% of which are singletons. The receptor's source is a girl aged 5 to 17 with multiple sclerosis. The sequenced sample was blood. J is TRBJ2-1 and V is TRBV4-1, with TRBD2 identical over 10 bases. The DNA of the CDR3 is TGCGCCAGCAGCCAAGAGGCGGCTAGCGGGAGTGGTGGTGAGCAGTTCTTC. Protein sequence: CASSQEAASGSGGEQFF.